This TCR beta chain was obtained from a study of blood T cell repertoires in COVID-19. Original data processing: Researchers report that nucleated cell counts were estimated from reference gene primer amplification. Measured with immunoSEQ multiplex PCR; TCRdb has only the in-frame clones, and not every one. D and trimming were read from the DNA, whereas the V and J calls and clone size are those reported in that table. The profile shows approximately 50,000 clones, approximately 85% of them singletons. Trimming at V came to 6 bases and at J to 12 bases, leaving 15 bases not matched to a gene. CDR1 and CDR2 from the germline V gene are MNHEY and SVGAGI. CDR3 length equals 14 residues. There are a few counts of this clone.

The V and J genes are TRBV6-5 and TRBJ2-7; TRBD1 matches 9 bases. The source of this sequence is a woman of 80 years or more with acute or convalescent COVID-19. Sequencing input: peripheral blood. Here the CDR3 reads CASSTGTGNGRRYV. CDR3 coding DNA: TGTGCCAGCAGCACCGGGACAGGGAACGGTCGCAGGTACGTC.